This T cell receptor beta chain was observed in a study of shared clonotypes between healthy human individuals. Only in-frame clones appear in the TCRdb table, and some are missing; sequencing was by immunoSEQ multiplex PCR. The table includes 2 million to 2.5 million clones, approximately 95% detected once. Trimming cost V 0 bases and J 7 bases, with 10 bases left between them. Looked up from germline, CDR1 is MNHNS and CDR2 is SASEGT. The CDR3 covers 14 residues. General observations from the study: Roughly 4.6% of naive CD4 clonotypes were common to four donors. Lower generation probabilities were found for non-shared clonotypes than for those shared by all four donors.

This clone was recorded once. What it binds is unknown. Other DNA sequences in the same sample also yield this CDR3. This clonotype was obtained from a man in his late teens or twenties in good health. The V call is TRBV6-1, the J call TRBJ1-5, with D possibly TRBD1 on 5 matching bases. Sequencing was carried out using naive CD4+ T cells sorted from blood. Regarding subset: CD45RA+ positively selected. In DNA, the CDR3 is TGTGCCAGCAGTGAAGCAGGGGCAGGGCAGCCCCAGCATTTT. This sequence encodes CASSEAGAGQPQHF.